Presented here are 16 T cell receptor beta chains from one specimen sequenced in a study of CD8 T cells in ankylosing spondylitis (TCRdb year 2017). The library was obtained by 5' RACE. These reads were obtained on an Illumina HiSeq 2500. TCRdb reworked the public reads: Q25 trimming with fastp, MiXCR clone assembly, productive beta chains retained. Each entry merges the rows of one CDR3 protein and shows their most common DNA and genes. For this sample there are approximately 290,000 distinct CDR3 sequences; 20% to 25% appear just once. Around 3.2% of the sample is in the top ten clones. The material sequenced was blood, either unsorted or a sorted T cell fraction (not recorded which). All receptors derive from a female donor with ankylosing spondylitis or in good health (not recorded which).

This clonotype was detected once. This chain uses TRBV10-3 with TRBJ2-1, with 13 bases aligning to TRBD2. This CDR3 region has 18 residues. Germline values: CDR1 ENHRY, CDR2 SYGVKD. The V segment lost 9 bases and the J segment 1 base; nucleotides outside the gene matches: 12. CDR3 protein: CAMAGGTSGIGSYNEQFF. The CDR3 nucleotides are TGTGCCATGGCTGGGGGGACTAGCGGGATAGGGTCCTACAATGAGCAGTTCTTC.

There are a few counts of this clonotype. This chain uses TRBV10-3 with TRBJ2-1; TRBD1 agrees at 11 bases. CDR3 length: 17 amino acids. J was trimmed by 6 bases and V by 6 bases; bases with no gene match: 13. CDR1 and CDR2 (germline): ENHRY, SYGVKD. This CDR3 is CAIRRGVSGQGANEQFF. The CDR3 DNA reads TGTGCCATCAGGAGGGGGGTCTCTGGACAGGGGGCCAATGAGCAGTTCTTC.

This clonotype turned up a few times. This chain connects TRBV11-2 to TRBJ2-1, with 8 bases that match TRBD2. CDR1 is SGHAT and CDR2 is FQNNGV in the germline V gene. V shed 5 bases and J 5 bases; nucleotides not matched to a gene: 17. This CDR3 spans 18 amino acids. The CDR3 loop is CASSRRWGSGRANNEQFF. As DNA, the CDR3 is TGTGCCAGCAGCCGCCGGTGGGGCAGCGGGAGAGCCAACAATGAGCAGTTCTTC.

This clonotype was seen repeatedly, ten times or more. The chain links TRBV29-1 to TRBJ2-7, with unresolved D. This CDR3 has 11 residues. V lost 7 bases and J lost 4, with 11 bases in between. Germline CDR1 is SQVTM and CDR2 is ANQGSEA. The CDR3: CSGADLYEQYF. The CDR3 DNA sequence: TGCAGCGGCGCCGACTTGTACGAGCAGTACTTC.

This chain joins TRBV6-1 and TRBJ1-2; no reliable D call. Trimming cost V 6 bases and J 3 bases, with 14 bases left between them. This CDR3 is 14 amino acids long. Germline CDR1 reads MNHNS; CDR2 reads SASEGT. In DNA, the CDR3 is TGTGCCAGCAGCCGGGCGGGTGCTGACTATGGCTACACCTTC. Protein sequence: CASSRAGADYGYTF.

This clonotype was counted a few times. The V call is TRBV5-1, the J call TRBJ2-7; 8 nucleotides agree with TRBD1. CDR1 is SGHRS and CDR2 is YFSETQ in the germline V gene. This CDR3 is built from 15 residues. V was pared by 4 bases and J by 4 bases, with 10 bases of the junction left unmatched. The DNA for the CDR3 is TGCGCCAGCAGCATCGGACAGGGTCGGGGGTACGAGCAGTACTTC. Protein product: CASSIGQGRGYEQYF.

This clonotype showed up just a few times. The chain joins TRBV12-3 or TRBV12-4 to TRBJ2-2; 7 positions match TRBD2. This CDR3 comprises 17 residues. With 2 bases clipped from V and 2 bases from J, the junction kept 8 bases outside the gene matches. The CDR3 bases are TGTGCCAGCAGTTTACGGCGGGAGAGTAGAAACACCGGGGAGCTGTTTTTT. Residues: CASSLRRESRNTGELFF.

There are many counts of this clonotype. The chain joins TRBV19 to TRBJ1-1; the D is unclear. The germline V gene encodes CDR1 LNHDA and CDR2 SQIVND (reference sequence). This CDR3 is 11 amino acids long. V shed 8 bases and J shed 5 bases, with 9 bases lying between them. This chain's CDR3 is CASHDRTEAFF. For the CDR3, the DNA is TGTGCCAGTCATGACCGGACTGAAGCTTTCTTT.

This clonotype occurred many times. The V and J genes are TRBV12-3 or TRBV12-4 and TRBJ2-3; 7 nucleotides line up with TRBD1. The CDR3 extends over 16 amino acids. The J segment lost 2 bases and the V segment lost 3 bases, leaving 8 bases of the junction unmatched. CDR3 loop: CASSFASQGDTDTQYF. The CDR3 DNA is TGTGCCAGCAGTTTCGCTAGCCAGGGGGACACAGATACGCAGTATTTT.

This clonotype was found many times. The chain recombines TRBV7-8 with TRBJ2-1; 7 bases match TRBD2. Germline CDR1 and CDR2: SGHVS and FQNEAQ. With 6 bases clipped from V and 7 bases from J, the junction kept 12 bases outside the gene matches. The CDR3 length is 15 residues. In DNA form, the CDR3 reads TGTGCCAGCAGACCGACTAGCCTCCCATCAAATGAGCAGTTCTTC. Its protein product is CASRPTSLPSNEQFF.

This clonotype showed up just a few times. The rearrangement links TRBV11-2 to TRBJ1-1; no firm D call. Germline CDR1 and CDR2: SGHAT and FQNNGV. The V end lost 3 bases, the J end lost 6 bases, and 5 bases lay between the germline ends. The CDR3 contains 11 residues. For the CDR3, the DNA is TGTGCCAGCAGCTTTATATCTGAAGCTTTCTTT. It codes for CASSFISEAFF. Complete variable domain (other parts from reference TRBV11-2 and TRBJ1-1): EAGVAQSPRYKIIEKRQSVAFWCNPISGHATLYWYQQILGQGPKLLIQFQNNGVVDDSQLPKDRFSAERLKGVDSTLKIQPAKLEDSAVYLCASSFISEAFFGQGTRLTVV.

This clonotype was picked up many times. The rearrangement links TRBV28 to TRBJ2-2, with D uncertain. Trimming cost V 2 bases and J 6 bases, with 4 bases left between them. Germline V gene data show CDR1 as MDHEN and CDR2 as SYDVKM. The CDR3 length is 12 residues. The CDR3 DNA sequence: TGTGCCAGCAGTTTAGGGGCCGGGGAGCTGTTTTTT. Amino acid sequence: CASSLGAGELFF.

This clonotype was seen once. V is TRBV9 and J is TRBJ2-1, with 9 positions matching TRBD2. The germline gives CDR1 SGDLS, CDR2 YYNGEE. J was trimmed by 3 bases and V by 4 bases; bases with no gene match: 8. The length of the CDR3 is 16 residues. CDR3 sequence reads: CASSLTSGRNYNEQFF. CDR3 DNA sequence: TGTGCCAGCAGCTTAACCAGCGGGAGGAACTACAATGAGCAGTTCTTC.

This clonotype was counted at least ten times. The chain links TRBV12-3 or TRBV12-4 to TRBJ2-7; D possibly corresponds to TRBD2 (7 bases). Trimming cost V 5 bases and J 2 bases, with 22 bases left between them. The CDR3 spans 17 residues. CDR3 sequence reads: CASSPLTGLGGAYEQYF. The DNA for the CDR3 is TGTGCCAGCAGTCCCCTGACAGGACTAGGAGGTGCCTACGAGCAGTACTTC.

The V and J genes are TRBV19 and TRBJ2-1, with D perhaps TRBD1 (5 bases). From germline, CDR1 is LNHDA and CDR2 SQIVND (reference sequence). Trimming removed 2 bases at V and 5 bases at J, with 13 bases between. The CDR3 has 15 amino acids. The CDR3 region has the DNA TGTGCCAGTAGTATAAGGGGCCCCAATAACAATGAGCAGTTCTTC. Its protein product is CASSIRGPNNNEQFF.

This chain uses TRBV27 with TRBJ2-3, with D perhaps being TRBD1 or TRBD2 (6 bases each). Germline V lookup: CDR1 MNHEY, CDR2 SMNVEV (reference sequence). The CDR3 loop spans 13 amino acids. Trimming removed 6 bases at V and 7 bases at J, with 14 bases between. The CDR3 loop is CASSPGAGYTQYF. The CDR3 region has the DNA TGTGCCAGCAGCCCGGGGGCCGGGTATACGCAGTATTTT.